This T cell receptor beta chain originates from a study of T cell repertoires in cytomegalovirus infection (dated by TCRdb to between 2018 and 2021). About the investigation overall: Peptide stimulations targeted recently identified HLA-C-restricted CMV epitopes, whose presentation resists viral immunomodulation, together with well-studied HLA-B-restricted epitopes. Donor HLA type was relevant to the analysis, as public TCR beta signatures indicated carriage of CMV infection together with the matching HLA type. What the work shows at the level of the full study, not this receptor alone: The ex vivo response was dominated by HLA-C-restricted CMV-specific TCR beta clonotypes, which also provided the single most frequent clonotype in two of eight donors. In both this cohort and an independent cohort of under 450 donors, the cumulative frequency of public TCR beta family members distinguished carriers of CMV infection plus the relevant HLA type.

Cut back by 2 bases and 1 base, the V and J ends lie 11 bases apart. Inclusive of the bounding cysteine and phenylalanine, the CDR3 is 16 residues long. Only the CDR3 region is kept as DNA, spanning 48 bases read in frame from base 1. CDR1 is given as SGHAT and CDR2 as FQNNGV, both from the germline V gene. Explained via the paper, the treatment or condition label denotes: in vitro stimulation with specific CMV peptide epitopes to enrich CMV-specific T cells. This clonotype appeared many times. Its antigen remains undetermined. Base-call qualities are not available, and no considerably larger clone is one nucleotide away. The run used an Illumina HiSeq 1500. TCRdb applied fastp at Q25 and MiXCR to the public reads, then kept only in-frame beta chains. Duplicate CDR3 protein sequences are folded into a single record with the most common DNA and genes. Across this sample there are approximately 81,000 distinct CDR3 sequences, with 20% to 30% seen only once. The ten biggest clones cover roughly 50% of the sample.

The source of this sequence is a human donor in good health (CMV status not recorded). Some clones in this sample may be carry-over from other donors' samples. The sample in question was CD8+ T cells from cultured PBMCs, obtained from culture after CMV antigen stimulation. The chain joins TRBV11-2 to TRBJ1-4; no D segment can be confidently identified. Here the CDR3 is given as CASSLYAAVTNEKLFF. The sequenced DNA is TGTGCCAGCAGCTTATATGCGGCCGTAACTAATGAAAAACTGTTTTTT.